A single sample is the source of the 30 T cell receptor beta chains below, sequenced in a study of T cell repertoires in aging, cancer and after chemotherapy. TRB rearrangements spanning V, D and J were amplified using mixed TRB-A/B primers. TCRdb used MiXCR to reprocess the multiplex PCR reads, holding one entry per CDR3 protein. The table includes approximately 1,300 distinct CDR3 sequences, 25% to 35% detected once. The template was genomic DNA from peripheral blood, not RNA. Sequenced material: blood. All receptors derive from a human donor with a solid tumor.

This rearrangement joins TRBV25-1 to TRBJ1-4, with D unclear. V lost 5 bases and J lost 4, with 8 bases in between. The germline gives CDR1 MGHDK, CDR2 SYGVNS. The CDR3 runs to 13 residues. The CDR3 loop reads CASSKDGNEKLFF. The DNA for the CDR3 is TGTGCCAGCAGTAAGGACGGTAATGAAAAACTGTTTTTT.

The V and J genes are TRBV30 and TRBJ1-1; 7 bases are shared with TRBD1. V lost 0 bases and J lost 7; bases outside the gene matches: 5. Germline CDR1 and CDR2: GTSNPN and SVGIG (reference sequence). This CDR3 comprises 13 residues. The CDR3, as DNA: TGTGCCTGGAGTGTCTACAGGGGCATTGAAGCTTTCTTT. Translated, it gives CAWSVYRGIEAFF.

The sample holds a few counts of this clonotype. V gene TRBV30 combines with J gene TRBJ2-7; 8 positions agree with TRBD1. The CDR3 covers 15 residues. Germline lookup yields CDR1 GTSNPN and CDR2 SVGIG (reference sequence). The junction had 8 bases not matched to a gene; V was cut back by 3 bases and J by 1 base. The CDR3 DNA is TGTGCCTGGAGAAGGGCGGACAGGGAATCCTACGAGCAGTACTTC. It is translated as CAWRRADRESYEQYF. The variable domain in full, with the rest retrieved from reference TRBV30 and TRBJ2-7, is SQTIHQWPATLVQPVGSPLSLECTVEGTSNPNLYWYRQAAGRGLQLLFYSVGIGQISSEVPQNLSASRPQDRQFILSSKKLLLSDSGFYLCAWRRADRESYEQYFGPGTRLTVT.

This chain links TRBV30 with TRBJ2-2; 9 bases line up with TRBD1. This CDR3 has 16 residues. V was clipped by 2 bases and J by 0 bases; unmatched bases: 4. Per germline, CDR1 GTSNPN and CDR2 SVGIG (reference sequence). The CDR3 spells CAWSLTGGANTGELFF. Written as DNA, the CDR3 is TGTGCCTGGAGTCTTACAGGGGGCGCGAACACCGGGGAGCTGTTTTTT. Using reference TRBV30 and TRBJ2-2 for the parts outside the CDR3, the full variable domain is SQTIHQWPATLVQPVGSPLSLECTVEGTSNPNLYWYRQAAGRGLQLLFYSVGIGQISSEVPQNLSASRPQDRQFILSSKKLLLSDSGFYLCAWSLTGGANTGELFFGEGSRLTVL.

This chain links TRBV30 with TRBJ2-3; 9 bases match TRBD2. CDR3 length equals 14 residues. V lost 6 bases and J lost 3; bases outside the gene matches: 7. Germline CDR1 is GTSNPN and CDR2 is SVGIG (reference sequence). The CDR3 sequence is CACGGAGGTDTQYF. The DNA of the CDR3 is TGTGCCTGCGGGGGAGCGGGGGGAACAGATACGCAGTATTTT.

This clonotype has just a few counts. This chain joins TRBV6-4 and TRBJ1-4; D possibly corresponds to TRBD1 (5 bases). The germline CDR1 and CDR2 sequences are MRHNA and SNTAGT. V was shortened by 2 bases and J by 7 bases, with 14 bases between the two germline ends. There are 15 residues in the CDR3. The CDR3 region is CASSDGGAFSEKLFF. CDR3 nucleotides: TGTGCCAGCAGTGACGGCGGGGCATTTAGTGAAAAACTGTTTTTT.

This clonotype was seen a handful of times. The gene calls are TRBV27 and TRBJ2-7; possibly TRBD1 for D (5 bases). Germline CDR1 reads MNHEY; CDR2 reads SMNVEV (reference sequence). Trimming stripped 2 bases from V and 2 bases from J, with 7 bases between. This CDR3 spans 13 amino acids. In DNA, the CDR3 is TGTGCCAGCAGTTTAGCAGGGACCTACGAGCAGTACTTC. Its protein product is CASSLAGTYEQYF.

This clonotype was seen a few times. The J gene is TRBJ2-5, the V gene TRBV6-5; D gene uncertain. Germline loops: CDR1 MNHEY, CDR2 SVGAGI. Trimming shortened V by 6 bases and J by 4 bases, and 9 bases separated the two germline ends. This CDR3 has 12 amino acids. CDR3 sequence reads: CASSPTSETQYF. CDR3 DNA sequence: TGTGCCAGCAGCCCAACGTCAGAGACCCAGTACTTC.

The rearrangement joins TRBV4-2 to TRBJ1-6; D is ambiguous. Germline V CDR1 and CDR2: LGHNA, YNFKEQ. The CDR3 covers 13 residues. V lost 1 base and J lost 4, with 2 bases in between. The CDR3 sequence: CASSQGYNSPLHF. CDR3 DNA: TGTGCCAGCAGCCAAGGTTATAATTCACCCCTCCACTTT.

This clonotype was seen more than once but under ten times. The CDR3 DNA reads as TGTGCCAGCTCACCGCGGGCAGGGACAGGGGCCAACGTCCTGACTTTC. Translation: CASSPRAGTGANVLTF. The chain uses TRBV18 and TRBJ2-6, with D possibly matching TRBD1 (6 bases). V was shortened by 3 bases and J by 4 bases, with 13 bases between the two germline ends. From germline, CDR1 is KGHSH and CDR2 LQKENI. This CDR3 region has 16 residues.

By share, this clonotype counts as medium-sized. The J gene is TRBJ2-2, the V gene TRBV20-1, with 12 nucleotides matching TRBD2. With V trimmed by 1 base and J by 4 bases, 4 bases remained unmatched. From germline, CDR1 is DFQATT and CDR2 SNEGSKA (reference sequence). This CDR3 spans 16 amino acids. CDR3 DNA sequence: TGCAGTGCTAGAGCGGCGACTAGCGGGGGCACCGGGGAGCTGTTTTTT. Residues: CSARAATSGGTGELFF.

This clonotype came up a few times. For the CDR3, the DNA is TGTGCCAGCAGCGAATGGGGACGCGGAAAACTGTTTTTT. This sequence encodes CASSEWGRGKLFF. The chain employs TRBV5-6 and TRBJ1-4; possible D gene TRBD1, 5 bases. Germline assignment: CDR1 SGHDT and CDR2 YYEEEE. This CDR3 is built from 13 residues. V lost 4 bases and J lost 10, with 14 bases in between.

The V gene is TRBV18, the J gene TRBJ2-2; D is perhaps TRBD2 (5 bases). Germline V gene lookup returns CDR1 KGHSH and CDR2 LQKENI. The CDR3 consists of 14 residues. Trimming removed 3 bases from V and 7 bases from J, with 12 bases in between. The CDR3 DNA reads TGTGCCAGCTCACCGCTCGAGGGCGGCGGGGAGCTGTTTTTT. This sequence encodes CASSPLEGGGELFF.

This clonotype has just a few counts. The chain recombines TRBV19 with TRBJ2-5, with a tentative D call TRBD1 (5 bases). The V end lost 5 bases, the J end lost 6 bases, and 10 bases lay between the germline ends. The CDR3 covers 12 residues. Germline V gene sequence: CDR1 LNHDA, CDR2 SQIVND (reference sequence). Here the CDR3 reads CASSGPGKTQYF. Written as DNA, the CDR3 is TGTGCCAGTAGTGGGCCAGGGAAGACCCAGTACTTC.

DNA for the CDR3: TGCAGTGCTAGTGCGCAGGGGTACAATCAGCCCCAGCATTTT. It specifies CSASAQGYNQPQHF. V is TRBV20-1 and J is TRBJ1-5; D possibly corresponds to TRBD1 (6 bases). The V end lost 3 bases, the J end lost 3 bases, and 12 bases lay between the germline ends. Germline loops: CDR1 DFQATT, CDR2 SNEGSKA (reference sequence). CDR3 size: 14 residues.

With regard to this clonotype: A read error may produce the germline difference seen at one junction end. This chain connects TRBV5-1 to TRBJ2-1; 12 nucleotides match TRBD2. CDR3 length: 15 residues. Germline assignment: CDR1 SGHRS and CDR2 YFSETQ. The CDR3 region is CASSLGTSGVNEQFF. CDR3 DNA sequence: TGCGCCAGCAGCTTGGGGACTAGCGGGGTGAATGAGCAGTTTTTC. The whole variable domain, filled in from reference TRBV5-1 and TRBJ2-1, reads KAGVTQTPRYLIKTRGQQVTLSCSPISGHRSVSWYQQTPGQGLQFLFEYFSETQRNKGNFPGRFSGRQFSNSRSEMNVSTLELGDSALYLCASSLGTSGVNEQFFGPGTRLTVL.

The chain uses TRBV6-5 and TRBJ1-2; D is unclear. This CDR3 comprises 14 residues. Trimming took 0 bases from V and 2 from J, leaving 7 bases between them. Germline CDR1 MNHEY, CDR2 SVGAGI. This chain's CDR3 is CASSYSAGNYGYTF. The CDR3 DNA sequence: TGTGCCAGCAGTTACTCGGCCGGGAACTATGGCTACACCTTC.

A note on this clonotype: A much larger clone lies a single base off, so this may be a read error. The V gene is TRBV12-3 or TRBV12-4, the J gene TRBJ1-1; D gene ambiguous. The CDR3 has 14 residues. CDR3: CVSSLLSGNTEAFF. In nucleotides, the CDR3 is TGTGTCAGCAGCTTGCTCAGTGGGAACACTGAAGCTTTCTTT.

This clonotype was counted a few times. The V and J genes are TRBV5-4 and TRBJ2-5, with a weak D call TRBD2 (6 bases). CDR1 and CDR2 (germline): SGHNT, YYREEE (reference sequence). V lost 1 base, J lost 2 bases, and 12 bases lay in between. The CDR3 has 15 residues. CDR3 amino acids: CASSLFSGTQETQYF. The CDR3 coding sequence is TGTGCCAGCAGCTTGTTTTCGGGGACTCAAGAGACCCAGTACTTC.

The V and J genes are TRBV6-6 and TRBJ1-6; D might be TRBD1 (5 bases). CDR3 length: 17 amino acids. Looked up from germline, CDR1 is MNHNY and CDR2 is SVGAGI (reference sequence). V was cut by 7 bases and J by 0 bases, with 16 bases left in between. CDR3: CASTLSSGGSYNSPLHF. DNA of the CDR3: TGTGCCAGCACCCTTTCGTCCGGGGGCTCCTATAATTCACCCCTCCACTTT.

CDR3 amino acids: CASSYPWRSGPETEAFF. The CDR3 DNA is TGTGCCAGCAGTTACCCATGGAGATCGGGTCCGGAGACTGAAGCTTTCTTT. The genes are TRBV6-6 and TRBJ1-1, with no clear D. Germline lookup yields CDR1 MNHNY and CDR2 SVGAGI (reference sequence). There are 17 residues in the CDR3. The V end was cut by 2 bases, the J end by 5 bases, with 21 bases between.

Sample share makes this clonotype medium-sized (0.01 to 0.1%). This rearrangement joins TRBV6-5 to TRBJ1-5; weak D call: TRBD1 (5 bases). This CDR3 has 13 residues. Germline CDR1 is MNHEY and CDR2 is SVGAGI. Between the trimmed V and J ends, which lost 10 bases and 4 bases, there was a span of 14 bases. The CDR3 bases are TGTGCCACCACGGGGACGGTTAATCAGCCCCAGCATTTT. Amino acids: CATTGTVNQPQHF.

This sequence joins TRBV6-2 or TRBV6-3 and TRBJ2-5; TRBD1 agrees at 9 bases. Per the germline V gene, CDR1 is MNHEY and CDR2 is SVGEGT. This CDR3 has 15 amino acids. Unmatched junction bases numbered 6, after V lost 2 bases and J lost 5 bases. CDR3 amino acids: CASSYGGTGWETQYF. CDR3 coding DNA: TGTGCCAGCAGTTACGGGGGGACAGGGTGGGAGACCCAGTACTTC.

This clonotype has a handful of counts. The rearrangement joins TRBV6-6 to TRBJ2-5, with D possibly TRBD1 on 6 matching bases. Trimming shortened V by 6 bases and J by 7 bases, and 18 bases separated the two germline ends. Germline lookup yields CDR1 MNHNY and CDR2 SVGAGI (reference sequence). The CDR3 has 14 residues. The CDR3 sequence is CASSSFPEGGTQYF. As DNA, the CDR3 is TGTGCCAGCAGCTCCTTCCCCGAAGGGGGGACCCAGTACTTC.

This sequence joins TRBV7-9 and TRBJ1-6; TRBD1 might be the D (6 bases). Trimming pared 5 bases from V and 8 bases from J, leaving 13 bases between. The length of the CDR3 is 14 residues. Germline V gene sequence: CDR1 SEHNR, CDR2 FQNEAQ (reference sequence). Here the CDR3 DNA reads TGTGCCAGCAGCCCTTGGGGGGGGCATTCACCCCTCCACTTT. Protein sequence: CASSPWGGHSPLHF.

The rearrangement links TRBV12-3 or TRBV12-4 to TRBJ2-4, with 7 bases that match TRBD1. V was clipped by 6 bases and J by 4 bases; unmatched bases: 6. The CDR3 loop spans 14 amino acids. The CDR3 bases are TGTGCCAGCAGCGGGACAGCTCTTAAAAACATTCAGTACTTC. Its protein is CASSGTALKNIQYF.

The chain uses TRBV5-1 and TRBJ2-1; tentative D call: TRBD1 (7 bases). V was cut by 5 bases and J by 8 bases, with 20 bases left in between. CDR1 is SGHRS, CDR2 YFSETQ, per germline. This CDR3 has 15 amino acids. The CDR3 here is CASSLRDSLGDEQFF. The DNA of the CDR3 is TGCGCCAGCAGTTTGCGGGACAGTTTAGGGGATGAGCAGTTCTTC.

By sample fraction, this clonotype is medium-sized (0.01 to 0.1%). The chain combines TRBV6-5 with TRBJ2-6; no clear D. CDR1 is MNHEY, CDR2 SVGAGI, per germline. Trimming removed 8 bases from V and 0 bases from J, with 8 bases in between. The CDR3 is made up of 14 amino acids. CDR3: CASRRGSGANVLTF. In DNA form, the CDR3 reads TGTGCCAGCCGACGAGGCTCTGGGGCCAACGTCCTGACTTTC.

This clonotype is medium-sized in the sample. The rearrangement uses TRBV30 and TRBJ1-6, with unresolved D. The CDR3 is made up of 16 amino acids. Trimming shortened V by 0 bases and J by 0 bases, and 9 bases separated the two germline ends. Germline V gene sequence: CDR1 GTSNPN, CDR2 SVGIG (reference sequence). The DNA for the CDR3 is TGTGCCTGGAGTGTACAGACGGACTCCTATAATTCACCCCTCCACTTT. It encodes CAWSVQTDSYNSPLHF.

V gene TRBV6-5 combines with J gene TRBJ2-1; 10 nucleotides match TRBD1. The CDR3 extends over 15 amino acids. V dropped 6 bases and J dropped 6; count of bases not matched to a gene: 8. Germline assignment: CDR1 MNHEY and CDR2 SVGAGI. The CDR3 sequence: CASSRTGTGANEQFF. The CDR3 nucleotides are TGTGCCAGCAGCAGAACCGGGACAGGGGCCAATGAGCAGTTCTTC.